Below, one TCR beta chain is given with its context. The specificity of this receptor is unknown. No base quality values were provided; no much bigger clone lies one nucleotide off. PBMCs were isolated by Ficoll-Paque density gradient centrifugation. This sample was included in a study of T-cell memory formation after mild COVID-19 (dated by TCRdb to about 2021). About the full investigation: Most TCR sequence clusters were specific to one of the two donors. T-cell clones expanding and contracting after mild COVID-19 in two donors were tracked by longitudinal TCRalpha and TCRbeta repertoire sequencing. Two young, previously healthy adult volunteers, one female and one male, were included in the cohort. Summary of the overall study and its limitations: The second-wave clones that peaked on day 37 were not confirmed to be SARS-CoV-2 specific. Contracting CD4+ clones turned up mainly in the CM and EM memory subsets, whereas EMRA was where CD8+ clones were enriched. The study included only a couple of mild cases, and larger cohorts that include severe cases with pre-infection samples were judged to be necessary. The detection of some responding clones in pre-infection memory suggests that pre-existing cross-reactive memory T cells joined the SARS-CoV-2 response. Clones that contracted from day 15 to 85 showed balanced CD4/CD8 phenotypes, whereas a second wave of clones that expanded from day 15 to 37 leaned towards CD4+.

The sequencing machine was an Illumina NovaSeq 6000. cDNA libraries for TCRalpha and TCRbeta were prepared by 5'RACE using constant-segment primers, with sample barcodes and unique molecular identifiers added. Trizol reagent was used to extract RNA from every sample. Library amplification was performed in two PCR steps, and a second sample barcode and Illumina TruSeq adapters were introduced in the second step. Libraries were sequenced on an Illumina NovaSeq with 2 x 150 bp paired-end reads. Per the authors' processing: With migec v1.2.7, reads were demultiplexed and then collapsed into UMI-guided consensus sequences. Using mixcr v2.1.11, UMI consensuses were aligned to TRA and TRB V and J templates and then assembled into clonotypes. A clonotype was counted as expanded or contracted only when both edgeR and NoisET called the clonotype significant, with the noise models trained on biological replicates. For edgeR calls, the thresholds were a false discovery rate-adjusted p below 0.01 and a log2 fold-change of 1. As an exploratory analysis of dynamics, PCA with hierarchical clustering was applied to max-normalized trajectories of the 1000 most abundant clonotypes. Separately sequenced CD4+ and CD8+ repertoires were used to assign a CD4 or CD8 phenotype to each responding clone. TCRdb trimmed public reads at Q25 via fastp, called clones via MiXCR and kept in-frame beta chains. All rows with the same CDR3 protein become a single entry with the most common DNA and genes. These V and J calls originate from TCRdb's pipeline instead of the authors' own analysis. This sample holds approximately 450,000 distinct CDR3 sequences; 15% to 20% were observed only once. Over 9% of the sample rests with the top ten.

The germline V gene encodes CDR1 SEHNR and CDR2 FQNEAQ (reference sequence). Including the terminal cysteine and phenylalanine, the CDR3 comprises 15 residues. This entry keeps only the CDR3 DNA: 45 bases, framed from base 1. The trim is 5 bases for V and 3 bases for J, with a gap of 16 bases between the germline ends. The sequence derives from an adult woman who had mild COVID-19 (a few samples of this study predate the infection). The sample titles of this study are shuffled in the database, so cell type and time point are left out; the donor was told from shared clones. The chain is made from TRBV7-9 and TRBJ1-1; the best D guess is TRBD1, with 6 bases matching. The sample was PBMCs or a T cell subset sorted from them (not recorded which). CDR3 protein: CASSVTGSVDTEAFF. The DNA is as follows: TGTGCCAGCAGCGTTACAGGGTCCGTAGACACTGAAGCTTTCTTT. When the CDR3 is completed using the reference TRBV7-9 and TRBJ1-1 genes on either side, the full variable domain is DTGVSQNPRHKITKRGQNVTFRCDPISEHNRLYWYRQTLGQGPEFLTYFQNEAQLEKSRLLSDRFSAERPKGSFSTLEIQRTEQGDSAMYLCASSVTGSVDTEAFFGQGTRLTVV.